The present TCR beta chain was sequenced within a study of blood T cells in healthy people across ages. Combining a sample-barcoded 5' primer with a J-beta primer mix, a second PCR ran for 7 to 11 cycles. Each CDR3 protein gets one entry after TCRdb re-called the 5' RACE reads with MiXCR. The data contain more than 500,000 distinct CDR3 sequences, around a quarter of them seen just once; the ten biggest clones take up approximately 3.6%. This clonotype has a handful of counts. The V end was cut by 2 bases, the J end by 7 bases, with 8 bases between. The germline V gene encodes CDR1 MGHDK and CDR2 SYGVNS. CDR3 size: 13 residues. The same specimen was also included in a second study, on T cells of mothers and their children. That work contributes: The authors identified no persistent microchimeric T cell clones.

Sequences were obtained from blood. This chain uses TRBV25-1 with TRBJ1-4; D uncertain. The origin of this receptor is a boy under 10 years old in good health. For the CDR3, the DNA is TGTGCCAGCAGTGAAGAGGGAGGTGAAAAACTGTTTTTT. Translation gives CASSEEGGEKLFF.